This TCR beta chain was identified during a study of T cell responses to AZD1222 COVID-19 vaccine. Concerning this clone itself: The target antigen is unknown.

Measured with immunoSEQ multiplex PCR; TCRdb has only the in-frame clones, and not every one. The sample shows roughly 100,000 clones, about 88% of them seen only once. With V trimmed by 2 bases and J by 7 bases, 5 bases remained unmatched. Germline loops: CDR1 GTSNPN, CDR2 SVGIG (reference sequence). CDR3 length: 13 residues. Study findings and constraints: Regions 160-218 and 743-854 held dominance among vaccine-associated CD4 TCRs, which spanned spike. White British people made up most donors, females outnumbered males, and clonal diversity was possibly underestimated. Spike-specific TCRs gained breadth and depth after people received two AZD1222 doses.

The receptor comes from an adult in good health. This sequence joins TRBV30 and TRBJ2-1; 7 bases align to TRBD2. The material sequenced was peripheral blood, taken on day 0 of AZD1222 vaccination. CDR3 loop: CAWSLASGNEQFF. For the CDR3, the DNA is TGTGCCTGGAGTTTGGCTAGCGGAAATGAGCAGTTCTTC.